The 31 T cell receptor beta chains below come from one sample, sequenced in a study of glioma-infiltrating T cells after dendritic cell vaccination. TCRdb's copy holds only in-frame clones and misses some; the assay was immunoSEQ multiplex PCR. This table holds 99,000 or so clones, 65% to 85% found once. Time point given: after dendritic cell vaccination, including at tumor progression/relapse. Sequences were derived from blood, sampled after dendritic cell vaccination. These receptors were collected from a human donor with glioblastoma.

This clone appeared a few times. The V call is TRBV29-1, the J call TRBJ2-1; 8 nucleotides agree with TRBD1. The V gene's germline CDR1 is SQVTM and CDR2 ANQGSEA. Trimming at V came to 6 bases and at J to 7 bases, leaving 11 bases not matched to a gene. This CDR3 has 14 amino acids. The CDR3 region has the DNA TGCAGCGTCAACGGACAGGGAGTGGTGAATGAGCAGTTCTTC. Its protein product is CSVNGQGVVNEQFF.

The chain is built from TRBV5-6 and TRBJ2-2; D perhaps matches TRBD2 (6 bases). The V end was cut by 2 bases, the J end by 5 bases, with 16 bases between. Germline assignment: CDR1 SGHDT and CDR2 YYEEEE. This CDR3 spans 16 amino acids. CDR3 DNA sequence: TGTGCCAGCAGCTTAATATCGGGAGTAGAAACCGGGGAGCTGTTTTTT. Translating gives CASSLISGVETGELFF.

The rearrangement uses TRBV12-5 and TRBJ2-2; no firm D call. Germline lookup yields CDR1 LGHNT and CDR2 FRNRAP. CDR3 length equals 16 residues. Between the trimmed V and J ends, which lost 0 bases and 3 bases, there was a span of 11 bases. The CDR3 loop reads CASGLVISGYTGELFF. The CDR3 nucleotides read TGTGCTAGTGGTTTGGTGATCTCAGGCTACACCGGGGAGCTGTTTTTT. The variable domain in full, with the rest retrieved from reference TRBV12-5 and TRBJ2-2, is DARVTQTPRHKVTEMGQEVTMRCQPILGHNTVFWYRQTMMQGLELLAYFRNRAPLDDSGMPKDRFSAEMPDATLATLKIQPSEPRDSAVYFCASGLVISGYTGELFFGEGSRLTVL.

CDR3 DNA: TGTGCCAGCAGCTTGGCCCTTGACACGGACTATGGCTACACCTTC. Translation gives CASSLALDTDYGYTF. V is TRBV5-4 and J is TRBJ1-2, with no clear D. V lost 0 bases, J lost 3 bases, and 12 bases lay in between. Germline CDR1 and CDR2: SGHNT and YYREEE (reference sequence). The CDR3 is 15 residues long. Full variable domain (outside the CDR3, taken from reference TRBV5-4 and TRBJ1-2): ETGVTQSPTHLIKTRGQQVTLRCSSQSGHNTVSWYQQALGQGPQFIFQYYREEENGRGNFPPRFSGLQFPNYSSELNVNALELDDSALYLCASSLALDTDYGYTFGSGTRLTVV.

The V and J genes are TRBV29-1 and TRBJ1-1; 8 nucleotides agree with TRBD1. This CDR3 comprises 14 residues. J was trimmed by 4 bases and V by 7 bases; bases with no gene match: 11. Germline CDR1 is SQVTM and CDR2 is ANQGSEA. CDR3 nucleotides: TGCAGCGCTATTTCACAGGGGGTGGTCACTGAAGCTTTCTTT. It is translated as CSAISQGVVTEAFF. Full variable domain (remainder filled in from reference TRBV29-1 and TRBJ1-1): SAVISQKPSRDICQRGTSLTIQCQVDSQVTMMFWYRQQPGQSLTLIATANQGSEATYESGFVIDKFPISRPNLTFSTLTVSNMSPEDSSIYLCSAISQGVVTEAFFGQGTRLTVV.

V usage is TRBV2 and J usage is TRBJ2-7, with D possibly being TRBD2 (5 bases). The germline V and J ends were trimmed by 6 bases and 2 bases, with 11 bases remaining between them. CDR3 length equals 13 residues. CDR1 and CDR2 (germline): SNHLY, FYNNEI. For the CDR3, the DNA is TGTGCCAGCAGGCTAGCTCTAACCTACGAGCAGTACTTC. This translates into CASRLALTYEQYF.

This chain uses TRBV7-2 with TRBJ2-2, with 8 positions matching TRBD2. CDR3 length equals 16 residues. V lost 4 bases to trimming and J lost 4 bases; unmatched junction nucleotides: 8. Germline V lookup: CDR1 SGHTA, CDR2 FQGNSA. The chain's CDR3 is CASSSRAAGGTGELFF. Written as DNA, the CDR3 is TGTGCCAGCAGCTCCAGAGCCGCGGGGGGCACCGGGGAGCTGTTTTTT. Filled out from reference TRBV7-2 and TRBJ2-2, the complete variable domain reads GAGVSQSPSNKVTEKGKDVELRCDPISGHTALYWYRQSLGQGLEFLIYFQGNSAPDKSGLPSDRFSAERTGGSVSTLTIQRTQQEDSAVYLCASSSRAAGGTGELFFGEGSRLTVL.

The V call is TRBV19, the J call TRBJ1-1, with D possibly being TRBD1 (5 bases). From germline, CDR1 is LNHDA and CDR2 SQIVND (reference sequence). The V and J ends lost 8 bases and 0 bases respectively, with 16 bases between them. The CDR3 extends over 15 amino acids. The CDR3 DNA follows: TGTGCCAGTCTAGACCCGGGACTGCTGAACACTGAAGCTTTCTTT. Residues: CASLDPGLLNTEAFF.

The V and J genes are TRBV18 and TRBJ1-5; TRBD1 matches 8 bases. Germline loops: CDR1 KGHSH, CDR2 LQKENI. J lost 9 bases, V lost 3 bases, and 4 bases had no gene match. The CDR3 totals 13 residues. The CDR3 DNA is TGTGCCAGCTCACCGGACAGGGATCCGCCCCAGCATTTT. Translating gives CASSPDRDPPQHF.

The chain employs TRBV2 and TRBJ2-5, with D tentatively TRBD1 (6 bases). The CDR3 runs 15 residues. V lost 6 bases and J 2 bases, leaving 16 bases between the germline ends. In germline, CDR1 is SNHLY, CDR2 FYNNEI. The CDR3 sequence is CASSAADRGQETQYF. CDR3 in DNA: TGTGCCAGCAGCGCGGCGGACAGAGGACAAGAGACCCAGTACTTC.

This clone appeared a few times. V usage is TRBV5-1 and J usage is TRBJ2-1, with a weak D call TRBD1 (5 bases). Germline lookup yields CDR1 SGHRS and CDR2 YFSETQ. There are 14 residues in the CDR3. V was clipped by 4 bases and J by 3 bases, with 11 bases between them. The CDR3 reads CASSPDTNYNEQFF. CDR3 DNA: TGCGCCAGCAGCCCGGACACAAACTACAATGAGCAGTTCTTC.

This clone was counted between two and nine times. The genes are TRBV30 and TRBJ2-5; 8 bases fit TRBD2. The CDR3 covers 13 residues. V dropped 3 bases and J dropped 7; count of bases not matched to a gene: 7. Germline CDR1 reads GTSNPN; CDR2 reads SVGIG (reference sequence). CDR3 sequence reads: CAWRRTSGGTQYF. The CDR3 DNA sequence: TGTGCCTGGAGGCGTACTAGCGGAGGGACCCAGTACTTC.

The V and J genes are TRBV21-1 and TRBJ2-3; the tabulated D call, TRBD2, remains unverified against the DNA. TRBV21-1 is tagged as a pseudogene. This CDR3 has 16 residues. CDR3: CASSPDGEGVADTQYF. Here the CDR3 DNA reads TGTGCCAGCAGCCCGGATGGGGAGGGAGTCGCAGATACGCAGTATTTT.

The chain uses TRBV7-3 and TRBJ1-2; possible D gene TRBD1, 5 bases. There are 13 residues in the CDR3. Germline V gene lookup returns CDR1 SGHTA and CDR2 FQGTGA. The germline V and J ends were trimmed by 3 bases and 6 bases, with 11 bases remaining between them. The CDR3 sequence is CASSFHQGDGYTF. The CDR3 nucleotides read TGTGCCAGCAGCTTCCACCAGGGCGATGGCTACACCTTC.

This clone has only one observation. The chain couples TRBV5-1 to TRBJ2-1; 7 positions match TRBD1. V shed 2 bases, J shed 14 bases, and the junction held 4 bases outside the gene matches. CDR3 length: 11 residues. Germline CDR1 reads SGHRS; CDR2 reads YFSETQ. The CDR3 here is CASSFDRVEFF. In DNA, the CDR3 is TGCGCCAGCAGCTTTGACAGGGTGGAGTTCTTC. Together with reference TRBV5-1 and TRBJ2-1, the CDR3 gives the full variable domain: KAGVTQTPRYLIKTRGQQVTLSCSPISGHRSVSWYQQTPGQGLQFLFEYFSETQRNKGNFPGRFSGRQFSNSRSEMNVSTLELGDSALYLCASSFDRVEFFGPGTRLTVL.

CDR3 coding DNA: TGTGCCAGCAGCTTGGGGGCCGGACTATCCTACGAGCAGTACTTC. It is translated as CASSLGAGLSYEQYF. V gene TRBV5-6 combines with J gene TRBJ2-7; D is perhaps TRBD2 (6 bases). The CDR3 is made up of 15 amino acids. Trimming removed 0 bases from V and 1 base from J, with 11 bases in between. CDR1 and CDR2 (germline): SGHDT, YYEEEE. The complete variable domain, with remaining parts taken from reference TRBV5-6 and TRBJ2-7, reads DAGVTQSPTHLIKTRGQQVTLRCSPKSGHDTVSWYQQALGQGPQFIFQYYEEEERQRGNFPDRFSGHQFPNYSSELNVNALLLGDSALYLCASSLGAGLSYEQYFGPGTRLTVT.

V usage is TRBV5-6 and J usage is TRBJ2-6, with 7 bases fitting TRBD1. V was clipped by 0 bases and J by 0 bases; unmatched bases: 0. Germline values: CDR1 SGHDT, CDR2 YYEEEE. The CDR3 consists of 16 residues. Here the CDR3 reads CASSLAGGSGANVLTF. In DNA form, the CDR3 reads TGTGCCAGCAGCTTGGCAGGGGGCTCTGGGGCCAACGTCCTGACTTTC.

The genes are TRBV27 and TRBJ2-7; D remains ambiguous. V lost 0 bases to trimming and J lost 3 bases, with 6 bases between them. Germline V CDR1 and CDR2: MNHEY, SMNVEV (reference sequence). There are 13 residues in the CDR3. The CDR3, as DNA: TGTGCCAGCAGTTTATCGATCTACTACGAGCAGTACTTC. Translating it yields CASSLSIYYEQYF.

This chain links TRBV7-9 with TRBJ1-3; no definite D call. Between the trimmed V and J ends, which lost 11 bases and 3 bases, there was a span of 14 bases. This CDR3 spans 13 amino acids. CDR1 and CDR2 (germline): SEHNR, FQNEAQ (reference sequence). This CDR3 reads CALGRVYGNTIYF. CDR3 DNA sequence: TGTGCCCTAGGGAGAGTCTATGGAAACACCATATATTTT.

The chain carries TRBV19 and TRBJ2-7, with 9 bases fitting TRBD2. The CDR3 sequence is 15 residues long. Germline trimming cut 3 bases from V and 3 bases from J; bases unmatched to any gene: 6. Germline V gives CDR1 LNHDA, CDR2 SQIVND (reference sequence). CDR3 sequence: CASSINSGGRYEQYF. The DNA for the CDR3 is TGTGCCAGTAGTATCAATAGCGGGGGCCGCTACGAGCAGTACTTC.

The genes are TRBV6-5 and TRBJ2-5; D is possibly TRBD1 (6 bases). Trimming stripped 2 bases from V and 7 bases from J, with 11 bases between. Germline values: CDR1 MNHEY, CDR2 SVGAGI. The CDR3 length is 13 residues. CDR3 DNA sequence: TGTGCCAGCAGTTACGGGGGCTTGGGGACCCAGTACTTC. This translates into CASSYGGLGTQYF.

This clone was picked up a small number of times. This chain joins TRBV18 and TRBJ2-5; 9 bases are a match to TRBD2. V shed 0 bases, J shed 4 bases, and the junction held 3 bases outside the gene matches. Germline assignment: CDR1 KGHSH and CDR2 LQKENI. CDR3 length equals 15 residues. The CDR3 here is CASSPPVTSGETQYF. CDR3 bases: TGTGCCAGCTCACCACCCGTGACTAGCGGAGAGACCCAGTACTTC.

The V and J genes are TRBV7-9 and TRBJ2-1; TRBD1 matches at 7 bases. The CDR3 totals 16 residues. V was pared by 1 base and J by 3 bases, with 6 bases of the junction left unmatched. The germline V gene encodes CDR1 SEHNR and CDR2 FQNEAQ (reference sequence). DNA of the CDR3: TGTGCCAGCAGCTTAGAGAGTTGGGACAGCTACAATGAGCAGTTCTTC. It encodes CASSLESWDSYNEQFF.

The chain employs TRBV10-3 and TRBJ2-7; 9 bases are shared with TRBD2. Germline assignment: CDR1 ENHRY and CDR2 SYGVKD. Unmatched junction bases numbered 7, after V lost 8 bases and J lost 2 bases. The CDR3 runs to 14 residues. This CDR3 is CAIAGAGGTYEQYF. DNA of the CDR3: TGTGCCATCGCGGGAGCGGGAGGAACCTACGAGCAGTACTTC.

CDR3 in amino acids: CASSNPGTSPDTQYF. CDR3 DNA: TGTGCCAGCAGCAATCCCGGGACTAGCCCAGATACGCAGTATTTT. The chain employs TRBV5-4 and TRBJ2-3; 9 bases agree with TRBD2. In germline, CDR1 is SGHNT, CDR2 YYREEE (reference sequence). V was clipped by 4 bases and J by 4 bases; unmatched bases: 7. This CDR3 spans 15 amino acids. The variable domain in full, completed from reference TRBV5-4 and TRBJ2-3, reads ETGVTQSPTHLIKTRGQQVTLRCSSQSGHNTVSWYQQALGQGPQFIFQYYREEENGRGNFPPRFSGLQFPNYSSELNVNALELDDSALYLCASSNPGTSPDTQYFGPGTRLTVL.

This chain links TRBV2 with TRBJ1-2; D is possibly TRBD1 (6 bases). This CDR3 spans 14 amino acids. Trimming removed 0 bases at V and 4 bases at J, with 9 bases between. Germline CDR1 SNHLY, CDR2 FYNNEI. CDR3: CASSEARGAYGYTF. The CDR3 nucleotides are TGTGCCAGCAGTGAAGCACGGGGGGCCTATGGCTACACCTTC.

The chain is built from TRBV4-1 and TRBJ2-3; possibly TRBD1 for D (6 bases). CDR3 length: 14 amino acids. The germline V gene has CDR1 MGHRA and CDR2 YSYEKL. Trimming took off 5 bases at V and 4 bases at J, with 13 bases between the two ends. The CDR3 bases are TGCGCCAGCAGCGAACACAGGGTTTCAGATACGCAGTATTTT. Residues: CASSEHRVSDTQYF.

The chain employs TRBV28 and TRBJ1-2, with D maybe TRBD1 (6 bases). V lost 7 bases to trimming and J lost 3 bases, with 21 bases between them. The CDR3 length is 16 residues. Germline CDR1 MDHEN, CDR2 SYDVKM. The CDR3 protein is CASKVAGDIPHYGYTF. The CDR3, as DNA: TGTGCCAGCAAAGTGGCAGGGGACATCCCACACTATGGCTACACCTTC.

The chain is built from TRBV5-6 and TRBJ2-7; 9 positions agree with TRBD2. This CDR3 spans 15 amino acids. From germline, CDR1 is SGHDT and CDR2 YYEEEE. Trimming cost V 4 bases and J 1 base; bases outside gene matches: 6. The CDR3 region is CASSRIAGASYEQYF. Written as DNA, the CDR3 is TGTGCCAGCAGCCGCATAGCGGGGGCGTCCTACGAGCAGTACTTC.

The chain combines TRBV7-2 with TRBJ2-7; possibly TRBD1 for D (5 bases). The CDR3 covers 14 residues. CDR1 is SGHTA, CDR2 FQGNSA, per germline. The V and J ends lost 3 bases and 4 bases respectively, with 13 bases between them. The CDR3 DNA reads as TGTGCCAGCAGCTTTTTAGGGGCCCATTACGAGCAGTACTTC. It specifies CASSFLGAHYEQYF.

CDR3 amino acids: CASSPRTGPNTEAFF. Here the CDR3 DNA reads TGTGCCAGCTCACCCAGGACAGGACCGAACACTGAAGCTTTCTTT. This chain links TRBV18 with TRBJ1-1, with 7 bases aligning to TRBD1. Germline V lookup: CDR1 KGHSH, CDR2 LQKENI. V lost 3 bases, J lost 1 base, and 5 bases stayed unmatched. CDR3 size: 15 residues.